These 27 T cell receptor beta chains were all obtained from the same sample, sequenced in a study of blood T cells in healthy people across ages. A sample-barcoded 5' primer and a J-beta primer mix were used in a second PCR of about 6 to 11 cycles. MiXCR, run by TCRdb on the 5' RACE reads, gives a single entry per CDR3 protein. Of fewer than 700,000 distinct CDR3 sequences listed, around 41% are singletons. Sample: blood. The receptors were sampled from a man older than 75 in good health.

This clonotype was found a few times. The V and J genes are TRBV15 and TRBJ2-3; 7 nucleotides agree with TRBD2. Germline CDR1 and CDR2: LNHNV and YYDKDF (reference sequence). V lost 2 bases, J lost 2 bases, and 10 bases stayed unmatched. There are 17 residues in the CDR3. DNA for the CDR3: TGTGCCACCAGCAGACGACTAGCCGTCCAAAACACAGATACGCAGTATTTT. Translating it yields CATSRRLAVQNTDTQYF.

The chain joins TRBV7-9 to TRBJ2-1; 12 bases map to TRBD1. The CDR3 spans 16 residues. Germline trimming cut 5 bases from V and 9 bases from J; bases unmatched to any gene: 11. Germline V gene data show CDR1 as SEHNR and CDR2 as FQNEAQ (reference sequence). The chain's CDR3 is CASSPPGQGANGEQFF. CDR3 coding DNA: TGTGCCAGCAGCCCCCCGGGACAGGGGGCTAACGGTGAGCAGTTCTTC.

This clonotype was seen a handful of times. The chain employs TRBV27 and TRBJ2-1; 9 nucleotides line up with TRBD2. Per the germline V gene, CDR1 is MNHEY and CDR2 is SMNVEV (reference sequence). CDR3 length: 17 residues. V lost 3 bases to trimming and J lost 5 bases; unmatched junction nucleotides: 11. For the CDR3, the DNA is TGTGCCAGCAGTTTCAAAGCGGGAGGCCAAAACCACAATGAGCAGTTCTTC. The encoded protein is CASSFKAGGQNHNEQFF.

The rearrangement joins TRBV6-2 or TRBV6-3 to TRBJ2-2; D call uncertain. Germline-derived CDR1 and CDR2 are MNHEY and SVGEGT. This CDR3 has 15 residues. Trimming shortened V by 2 bases and J by 4 bases, and 11 bases separated the two germline ends. CDR3 region: CASSYDSRSTGELFF. CDR3 bases: TGTGCCAGCAGTTACGATTCTCGGAGCACCGGGGAGCTGTTTTTT.

On this clonotype: One end of the junction is discordant with germline, which a read error may explain. J is TRBJ2-7 and V is TRBV3-1; TRBD2 might be the D (5 bases). The J call is doubtful: the DNA matches TRBJ2-5 better. The CDR3 has 14 amino acids. Germline CDR1 and CDR2: LGHDT and YNNKEL (reference sequence). The CDR3 loop reads CASSQGRKQGTQYF. CDR3 nucleotide sequence: TGTGCCAGCAGCCAAGGGAGGAAACAAGGGACCCAGTACTTC.

The rearrangement joins TRBV7-9 to TRBJ1-5; D is possibly TRBD1 (6 bases). CDR1 and CDR2 (germline): SEHNR, FQNEAQ (reference sequence). The CDR3 consists of 12 residues. V was pared by 5 bases and J by 9 bases, with 11 bases between. DNA of the CDR3: TGTGCCAGCAGCGCCGGACAGTCGCCCCAGCATTTT. This gives the protein CASSAGQSPQHF. The variable domain in full, with the rest retrieved from reference TRBV7-9 and TRBJ1-5, is DTGVSQNPRHKITKRGQNVTFRCDPISEHNRLYWYRQTLGQGPEFLTYFQNEAQLEKSRLLSDRFSAERPKGSFSTLEIQRTEQGDSAMYLCASSAGQSPQHFGDGTRLSIL.

This clonotype has only a few counts. V gene TRBV7-9 combines with J gene TRBJ1-2; the D gene is possibly TRBD1 (6 bases). Trimming shortened V by 1 base and J by 5 bases, and 11 bases separated the two germline ends. Germline CDR1 reads SEHNR; CDR2 reads FQNEAQ (reference sequence). The CDR3 length is 14 residues. The CDR3 sequence is CASSLESRGYGYTF. In DNA, the CDR3 is TGTGCCAGCAGCTTAGAGTCCAGGGGATATGGCTACACCTTC.

This chain links TRBV5-5 with TRBJ2-3, with 12 bases identical to TRBD1. This CDR3 spans 16 amino acids. J gave up 6 bases and V 0 bases, and 5 bases lay outside the gene matches. Per germline, CDR1 SGHKS and CDR2 YYEKEE (reference sequence). The CDR3 here is CASSLASGQGADTQYF. In nucleotides, the CDR3 is TGTGCCAGCAGCTTGGCTTCGGGACAGGGGGCGGATACGCAGTATTTT. Supplemented by reference TRBV5-5 and TRBJ2-3, the full variable domain reads DAGVTQSPTHLIKTRGQQVTLRCSPISGHKSVSWYQQVLGQGPQFIFQYYEKEERGRGNFPDRFSARQFPNYSSELNVNALLLGDSALYLCASSLASGQGADTQYFGPGTRLTVL.

This clonotype was detected once. Given a much more abundant clone one base away, this may be a read error. This chain links TRBV7-2 with TRBJ2-7, with D tentatively TRBD2 (5 bases). Germline V gene sequence: CDR1 SGHTA, CDR2 FQGNSA. CDR3 length: 15 residues. The CDR3 reads CAGSPRESGSYEQYF. CDR3 in DNA: TGTGCCGGCAGCCCCCGTGAAAGCGGCTCCTACGAGCAGTACTTC.

The V and J genes are TRBV7-2 and TRBJ1-2; D is unresolved. Germline V gene data show CDR1 as SGHTA and CDR2 as FQGNSA. V lost 3 bases, J lost 4 bases, and 9 bases lay in between. CDR3 size: 13 residues. The CDR3 sequence is CASSLRWGYGYTF. The CDR3 bases are TGTGCCAGCAGCTTGCGGTGGGGCTATGGCTACACCTTC.

Here the CDR3 reads CASSPREGLNTEAFF. The DNA of the CDR3 is TGCGCCAGCAGCCCGCGGGAGGGGTTGAACACTGAAGCTTTCTTT. The rearrangement uses TRBV5-1 and TRBJ1-1, with a weak D call TRBD1 (5 bases). V dropped 4 bases and J dropped 0 bases, with 13 bases sitting between them. CDR1 is SGHRS, CDR2 YFSETQ, per germline. CDR3 size: 15 residues.

CDR3 protein: CASRLRGERNRFLGSPLHF. The CDR3, as DNA: TGTGCCAGCAGGCTCAGGGGAGAACGGAACCGGTTCCTAGGTTCACCCCTCCACTTT. This chain joins TRBV27 and TRBJ1-6; a possible D gene is TRBD1 (6 bases). The length of the CDR3 is 19 residues. Between the trimmed V and J ends, which lost 6 bases and 9 bases, there was a span of 30 bases. Per the germline V gene, CDR1 is MNHEY and CDR2 is SMNVEV (reference sequence).

This clonotype showed up just a few times. Here the CDR3 reads CSAEPSDTQYF. CDR3 nucleotide sequence: TGCAGTGCCGAACCCTCAGATACGCAGTATTTT. The gene calls are TRBV20-1 and TRBJ2-3, with D hard to call. In germline, CDR1 is DFQATT, CDR2 SNEGSKA (reference sequence). The CDR3 spans 11 residues. The germline V and J ends were trimmed by 6 bases and 4 bases, with 8 bases remaining between them.

The V and J genes are TRBV20-1 and TRBJ2-7; D unresolved. Germline CDR1 DFQATT, CDR2 SNEGSKA (reference sequence). V was clipped by 2 bases and J by 7 bases, with 12 bases between them. The CDR3 has 12 residues. CDR3 DNA: TGCAGTGCTAGACCCCTCAACAAAGAGCAGTACTTC. This gives the protein CSARPLNKEQYF.

This clonotype was seen just once. A much more abundant neighbour one base away suggests this may be a read error. The chain is built from TRBV20-1 and TRBJ2-7, with D possibly matching TRBD1 (6 bases). CDR3 size: 11 residues. Germline-derived CDR1 and CDR2 are DFQATT and SNEGSKA (reference sequence). The V end lost 2 bases, the J end lost 5 bases, and 7 bases lay between the germline ends. The CDR3 DNA follows: TGCAGTGCTAGATCAGGGGACGAGCAGTACTTC. Its translation: CSARSGDEQYF.

This rearrangement joins TRBV20-1 to TRBJ2-3, with 10 positions matching TRBD2. CDR1 and CDR2 from the germline V gene are DFQATT and SNEGSKA (reference sequence). V trimming: 3 bases; J trimming: 2 bases; junction bases outside the gene matches: 5. This CDR3 is 15 amino acids long. CDR3 amino acids: CSARIAGGPTDTQYF. In DNA, the CDR3 is TGCAGTGCTAGGATAGCGGGGGGCCCCACAGATACGCAGTATTTT.

V gene TRBV20-1 combines with J gene TRBJ1-2; the D is unclear. Germline CDR1 is DFQATT and CDR2 is SNEGSKA (reference sequence). The CDR3 consists of 11 residues. V lost 1 base, J lost 7 bases, and 7 bases lay in between. The DNA of the CDR3 is TGCAGTGCTAGAGCCCGTATTGGCTACACCTTC. It is translated as CSARARIGYTF.

The chain couples TRBV18 to TRBJ2-3, with 8 bases fitting TRBD2. The CDR3 sequence is 15 residues long. In germline, CDR1 is KGHSH, CDR2 LQKENI. Losses at the gene ends were 6 bases for V and 1 base for J; bases not matched to a gene: 6. The CDR3 DNA reads TGTGCCAGCTCCGTAGCGGGATCGGGCACAGATACGCAGTATTTT. This gives the protein CASSVAGSGTDTQYF.

This chain joins TRBV29-1 and TRBJ1-4; TRBD1 agrees at 9 bases. Germline V CDR1 and CDR2: SQVTM, ANQGSEA. This CDR3 contains 14 residues. Unmatched junction bases numbered 8, after V lost 5 bases and J lost 7 bases. Here the CDR3 reads CSVYTGGLGEKLFF. As DNA, the CDR3 is TGCAGCGTTTACACAGGGGGCTTAGGTGAAAAACTGTTTTTT.

The table lists this clonotype with a few counts. The V call is TRBV5-5, the J call TRBJ2-5; 12 bases map to TRBD2. The J call could be wrong; TRBJ2-7 is a better fit for the DNA end. This CDR3 has 15 residues. Germline V gene sequence: CDR1 SGHKS, CDR2 YYEKEE (reference sequence). The CDR3 bases are TGTGCCAGCAGCTACACTAGCGGGAGGCAATACGAGCAGTACTTC. Its translation is CASSYTSGRQYEQYF.

A single count supports this clonotype. The chain couples TRBV29-1 to TRBJ2-5; TRBD2 aligns across 11 bases. Unmatched junction bases numbered 17, after V lost 3 bases and J lost 5 bases. The CDR3 loop spans 18 amino acids. CDR1 is SQVTM, CDR2 ANQGSEA, per germline. The CDR3, as DNA: TGCAGCGTTGAGGGGGATCTAGCGGGAGGCCACGGGCATGAGACCCAGTACTTC. It is translated as CSVEGDLAGGHGHETQYF.

The chain has TRBV4-2 and TRBJ2-1, with 8 bases lining up with TRBD2. V gave up 8 bases and J gave up 3 bases; unmatched junction bases: 6. CDR3 length equals 14 residues. Per the germline V gene, CDR1 is LGHNA and CDR2 is YNFKEQ. The chain's CDR3 is CASPGGRSYNEQFF. The CDR3 nucleotides read TGTGCCAGCCCGGGCGGGAGGAGCTACAATGAGCAGTTCTTC.

This rearrangement joins TRBV7-2 to TRBJ2-7; D possibly uses TRBD1 or TRBD2 (5 bases each). The assigned J gene may be wrong: the sequence end matches TRBJ2-1 better. The CDR3 sequence is 16 residues long. Germline V lookup: CDR1 SGHTA, CDR2 FQGNSA. CDR3 sequence: CASSLGPTGGTYEQFF. CDR3 in DNA: TGTGCCAGCAGCTTGGGGCCTACAGGTGGGACCTACGAGCAGTTCTTC.

Only a few counts were recorded for this clonotype. The chain couples TRBV7-8 to TRBJ2-5; D is undetermined. The CDR3 runs to 11 residues. V lost 5 bases and J lost 5, with 6 bases in between. Germline V lookup: CDR1 SGHVS, CDR2 FQNEAQ. CDR3 loop: CASSAPETQYF. The CDR3 DNA reads as TGTGCCAGCAGCGCCCCGGAGACCCAGTACTTC.

In this sample, this clonotype turned up a few times. The V call is TRBV28, the J call TRBJ1-2; 12 bases match TRBD1. V lost 5 bases and J lost 4; bases outside the gene matches: 5. The CDR3 spans 15 residues. The germline V gene encodes CDR1 MDHEN and CDR2 SYDVKM. The CDR3 region is CASSTRDRGLYGYTF. The CDR3 bases are TGTGCCAGCAGTACCAGGGACAGGGGGCTCTATGGCTACACCTTC.

The rearrangement uses TRBV3-1 and TRBJ1-6; D is possibly TRBD1 (5 bases). The CDR3 consists of 15 residues. Germline lookup yields CDR1 LGHDT and CDR2 YNNKEL (reference sequence). V was pared by 5 bases and J by 6 bases, with 14 bases between. As DNA, the CDR3 is TGTGCCAGCAGCGGACACGGCCCCCTTAATTCACCCCTCCACTTT. Its translation is CASSGHGPLNSPLHF.

The genes are TRBV15 and TRBJ2-5; TRBD1 aligns across 10 bases. Trimming cost V 5 bases and J 4 bases; bases outside gene matches: 10. The germline V gene encodes CDR1 LNHNV and CDR2 YYDKDF (reference sequence). This CDR3 has 16 residues. The CDR3: CATSPRDRGRAETQYF. In DNA form, the CDR3 reads TGTGCCACCAGCCCCCGGGACAGGGGACGAGCAGAGACCCAGTACTTC.